This T cell receptor (beta chain) was sequenced during a study of T cell changes during pregnancy in multiple sclerosis. The junction had 3 bases not matched to a gene; V was cut back by 3 bases and J by 2 bases. Per germline, CDR1 SGHRS and CDR2 YFSETQ. This CDR3 is 15 amino acids long. Only in-frame clones appear in the TCRdb table, and some are missing; sequencing was by immunoSEQ multiplex PCR. The table has tens of thousands of clones, 90% seen once. This sequence joins TRBV5-1 and TRBJ2-3; 10 bases are a match to TRBD2. The receptor comes from a female donor with multiple sclerosis, enrolled in a pregnancy study. This material consisted of CD8+ T cells from peripheral blood mononuclear cells, taken in the second trimester of pregnancy. The CDR3 DNA sequence: TGCGCCAGCAGCTCACTAGCGGGATACACAGATACGCAGTATTTT. The encoded protein is CASSSLAGYTDTQYF.